Presented here are 23 T cell receptor beta chains from one specimen sequenced in a study of neurological immune-mediated disorders. Specified time point: longitudinal time-point 1 (baseline). TCRdb fed the 5' RACE reads into MiXCR, producing one record per CDR3 protein. This sample yields over 55,000 distinct CDR3 sequences, of which roughly 10% are seen a single time; approximately 9.7% belongs to the top ten. Sequencing was performed on PBMCs. The origin of the receptors is a man younger than 40 in good health.

This clonotype turned up a few times. This chain connects TRBV7-9 to TRBJ2-7, with TRBD1 identical over 9 bases. The CDR3 sequence is 13 residues long. The ends lost 10 bases at V and 4 bases at J; junction bases unmatched: 8. Germline lookup yields CDR1 SEHNR and CDR2 FQNEAQ (reference sequence). The CDR3 sequence is CATQQGATYEQYF. DNA of the CDR3: TGTGCCACTCAACAGGGGGCCACGTACGAGCAGTACTTC.

This clonotype has a count of ten or more. The chain combines TRBV7-3 with TRBJ2-1; possibly TRBD1 or TRBD2 for D (6 bases each). V lost 3 bases and J 5 bases, leaving 20 bases between the germline ends. Germline CDR1 SGHTA, CDR2 FQGTGA. This CDR3 region has 17 residues. CDR3 residues: CASSLGGGLTTNNEQFF. The CDR3 coding sequence is TGTGCCAGCAGCTTGGGGGGCGGACTCACCACCAACAATGAGCAGTTCTTC.

V is TRBV6-5 and J is TRBJ1-2; D is uncertain. Between the trimmed V and J ends, which lost 5 bases and 1 base, there was a span of 14 bases. This CDR3 comprises 15 residues. Germline V gene sequence: CDR1 MNHEY, CDR2 SVGAGI. The CDR3 bases are TGTGCCAGCAGTACATCAGGAGTTGATAACTATGGCTACACCTTC. The encoded protein is CASSTSGVDNYGYTF.

This clonotype came up many times. The chain uses TRBV6-6 and TRBJ1-5; D is possibly TRBD1 (5 bases). The V and J ends lost 2 bases and 7 bases respectively, with 9 bases between them. CDR1 and CDR2 (germline): MNHNY, SVGAGI (reference sequence). This CDR3 region has 13 residues. The CDR3 DNA reads TGTGCCAGCAGTTACCCGCAGGGACAGCCCCAGCATTTT. Protein: CASSYPQGQPQHF.

This clonotype has ten or more counts. The V call is TRBV28, the J call TRBJ1-5; TRBD1 agrees at 7 bases. The trim removed 10 bases at V and 4 bases at J, leaving 7 bases unmatched. Germline V lookup: CDR1 MDHEN, CDR2 SYDVKM. There are 13 residues in the CDR3. The chain's CDR3 is CANSKTGNQPQHF. As DNA, the CDR3 is TGTGCCAATTCGAAGACAGGGAATCAGCCCCAGCATTTT.

This clonotype was picked up many times. This chain joins TRBV29-1 and TRBJ2-7; D gene ambiguous. With 5 bases removed from V and 2 bases from J, the gap between germline ends came to 13 bases. Germline CDR1 and CDR2: SQVTM and ANQGSEA. The CDR3 runs 13 residues. Here the CDR3 DNA reads TGCAGCGTTACCGGACCTCTCACCTACGAGCAGTACTTC. Encoded protein: CSVTGPLTYEQYF.

Ten or more counts support this clonotype. The J gene is TRBJ1-2, the V gene TRBV5-1; D perhaps matches TRBD1 (6 bases). The CDR3 is 15 amino acids. Germline V gene data show CDR1 as SGHRS and CDR2 as YFSETQ. The V and J ends lost 4 bases and 3 bases respectively, with 16 bases between them. This chain's CDR3 is CASSLGDRTHYGYTF. CDR3 coding DNA: TGCGCCAGCAGCCTGGGCGACAGGACCCACTATGGCTACACCTTC.

In this sample, this clonotype turned up many times. V is TRBV12-3 or TRBV12-4 and J is TRBJ1-1, with TRBD1 matching over 9 bases. The CDR3 has 16 amino acids. The J segment lost 0 bases and the V segment lost 6 bases, leaving 8 bases of the junction unmatched. CDR3 loop: CASSSKQGAMNTEAFF. Here the CDR3 DNA reads TGTGCCAGCAGCTCCAAACAGGGGGCGATGAACACTGAAGCTTTCTTT.

This clonotype was seen repeatedly, ten times or more. The CDR3 nucleotides read TGCAGTGTAACCGGGACAGGGGACGAAAAACTGTTTTTT. As protein: CSVTGTGDEKLFF. The chain combines TRBV20-1 with TRBJ1-4; 10 nucleotides match TRBD1. Germline trimming cut 7 bases from V and 8 bases from J; bases unmatched to any gene: 7. Germline V lookup: CDR1 DFQATT, CDR2 SNEGSKA (reference sequence). The CDR3 is 13 residues long.

This clonotype was observed many times. The chain has TRBV5-1 and TRBJ2-3; 11 bases agree with TRBD2. CDR1 SGHRS and CDR2 YFSETQ come from the germline V gene. Germline trimming cut 5 bases from V and 6 bases from J; bases unmatched to any gene: 11. The CDR3 loop spans 16 amino acids. CDR3 sequence reads: CASSQGLAAVPDTQYF. The CDR3 bases are TGCGCCAGCAGTCAGGGACTAGCGGCCGTCCCGGATACGCAGTATTTT.

Note on this clonotype: This may be a read error, as it is one base from a much larger clone. The chain joins TRBV27 to TRBJ2-3; maybe TRBD1 (7 bases). From germline, CDR1 is MNHEY and CDR2 SMNVEV (reference sequence). This CDR3 comprises 15 residues. The V gene lost 3 bases and the J gene lost 6 bases, with 16 bases spanning the gap. CDR3 nucleotide sequence: TGTGCCAGCAGTTTTTTACAGGGGACTGGGGATACGCAGTATTTT. Amino acid sequence: CASSFLQGTGDTQYF.

This clonotype was detected ten times or more. The chain couples TRBV29-1 to TRBJ2-2, with a tentative D call TRBD1 (6 bases). The germline gives CDR1 SQVTM, CDR2 ANQGSEA. V lost 4 bases to trimming and J lost 2 bases, with 17 bases between them. This CDR3 region has 16 residues. The DNA for the CDR3 is TGCAGCGTTGTAGTGACTATCAGGGGCAACACCGGGGAGCTGTTTTTT. Translation gives CSVVVTIRGNTGELFF.

At least ten counts were recorded for this clonotype. CDR3 in DNA: TGTGCCAGCAGCCTGACTTCTAACACCGGGGAGCTGTTTTTT. Translated, it gives CASSLTSNTGELFF. The V and J genes are TRBV7-9 and TRBJ2-2; no clear D gene. This CDR3 is 14 amino acids long. Per the germline V gene, CDR1 is SEHNR and CDR2 is FQNEAQ (reference sequence). V lost 5 bases, J lost 2 bases, and 9 bases lay in between.

There are many counts of this clonotype. The chain combines TRBV20-1 with TRBJ1-3, with D possibly being TRBD1 (6 bases). The CDR3 consists of 14 residues. Germline V lookup: CDR1 DFQATT, CDR2 SNEGSKA (reference sequence). The V gene lost 3 bases and the J gene lost 3 bases, with 12 bases spanning the gap. Here the CDR3 DNA reads TGCAGTGCTAGGGCCGGGGGCAATGGAAACACCATATATTTT. Encoded protein: CSARAGGNGNTIYF.

This chain uses TRBV19 with TRBJ2-7; D possibly uses TRBD1 or TRBD2 (5 bases each). The CDR3 has 15 residues. The V end was cut by 0 bases, the J end by 2 bases, with 11 bases between. CDR1 is LNHDA and CDR2 is SQIVND in the germline V gene (reference sequence). The CDR3 loop is CASSIDLGTAYEQYF. The DNA of the CDR3 is TGTGCCAGTAGTATAGATCTGGGGACCGCCTACGAGCAGTACTTC. Combining the CDR3 with reference TRBV19 and TRBJ2-7 gives the whole variable domain DGGITQSPKYLFRKEGQNVTLSCEQNLNHDAMYWYRQDPGQGLRLIYYSQIVNDFQKGDIAEGYSVSREKKESFPLTVTSAQKNPTAFYLCASSIDLGTAYEQYFGPGTRLTVT.

Ten or more counts support this clonotype. The J gene is TRBJ2-5, the V gene TRBV5-1; perhaps TRBD2 as D (5 bases). CDR1 is SGHRS, CDR2 YFSETQ, per germline. The CDR3 is made up of 14 amino acids. V was cut by 2 bases and J by 1 base, with 9 bases left in between. Here the CDR3 DNA reads TGCGCCAGCAGCTTATTAGCGTCCCAAGAGACCCAGTACTTC. Its translation is CASSLLASQETQYF.

On this clonotype: A read error may explain this, as a much larger clone is one base away. This sequence joins TRBV5-1 and TRBJ2-1; 12 positions match TRBD2. CDR1 and CDR2 from the germline V gene are SGHRS and YFSETQ. The trim removed 3 bases at V and 15 bases at J, leaving 13 bases unmatched. This CDR3 is 15 amino acids long. For the CDR3, the DNA is TGCGCCAGCAGCTCTGGACTAGCGGGACCCACCCCCCCGTTCTTC. Encoded protein: CASSSGLAGPTPPFF.

Comment on this clonotype: A much larger clone lies one base from this, so it may be a read error. The chain couples TRBV5-1 to TRBJ2-7; D may be TRBD1 (6 bases). Trimming removed 5 bases from V and 4 bases from J, with 19 bases in between. Germline CDR1 reads SGHRS; CDR2 reads YFSETQ. The CDR3 consists of 15 residues. DNA of the CDR3: TGCGCCAGCAGTTATGGGTCAGGGGACGTTTACGAGCAGTACTTC. This gives the protein CASSYGSGDVYEQYF.

This clonotype was seen repeatedly, ten times or more. The rearrangement joins TRBV24-1 to TRBJ2-5, with D maybe TRBD1 (6 bases). This CDR3 is 15 amino acids long. Germline-derived CDR1 and CDR2 are KGHDR and SFDVKD. Trimming stripped 3 bases from V and 2 bases from J, with 12 bases between. Here the CDR3 DNA reads TGTGCCACCAGTGATCCGGGACACCGACAAGAGACCCAGTACTTC. Protein: CATSDPGHRQETQYF.

This clonotype has a count of ten or more. The V call is TRBV20-1, the J call TRBJ1-6, with no clear D. The length of the CDR3 is 14 residues. Trimming shortened V by 1 base and J by 16 bases, and 20 bases separated the two germline ends. Germline-derived CDR1 and CDR2 are DFQATT and SNEGSKA (reference sequence). As DNA, the CDR3 is TGCAGTGCTAGAGGGACCGCCGGGATTCTTGAGCTCCACTTT. Its protein product is CSARGTAGILELHF.

This clonotype was recorded at least ten times. The rearrangement uses TRBV29-1 and TRBJ1-5; TRBD1 might be the D (6 bases). Trimming shortened V by 4 bases and J by 0 bases, and 10 bases separated the two germline ends. The germline V gene encodes CDR1 SQVTM and CDR2 ANQGSEA. The CDR3 consists of 14 residues. CDR3 amino acids: CSVVTGYSNQPQHF. CDR3 sequence (DNA): TGCAGCGTTGTGACAGGATATAGCAATCAGCCCCAGCATTTT.

This clonotype was counted at least ten times. The chain links TRBV20-1 to TRBJ2-1, with D tentatively TRBD1 (5 bases). This CDR3 contains 15 residues. CDR1 is DFQATT and CDR2 is SNEGSKA in the germline V gene (reference sequence). Trimming removed 0 bases at V and 4 bases at J, with 13 bases between. The CDR3 spells CSARDGASLYNEQFF. CDR3 sequence (DNA): TGCAGTGCTAGAGATGGGGCCTCCCTTTACAATGAGCAGTTCTTC.

This chain uses TRBV25-1 with TRBJ1-6; TRBD1 agrees at 9 bases. V lost 10 bases to trimming and J lost 10 bases; unmatched junction nucleotides: 8. In germline, CDR1 is MGHDK, CDR2 SYGVNS. The CDR3 runs 13 residues. The CDR3, as DNA: TGTGCCACCTTGGGACAGGGAGGATCACCCCTCCACTTT. As protein: CATLGQGGSPLHF.